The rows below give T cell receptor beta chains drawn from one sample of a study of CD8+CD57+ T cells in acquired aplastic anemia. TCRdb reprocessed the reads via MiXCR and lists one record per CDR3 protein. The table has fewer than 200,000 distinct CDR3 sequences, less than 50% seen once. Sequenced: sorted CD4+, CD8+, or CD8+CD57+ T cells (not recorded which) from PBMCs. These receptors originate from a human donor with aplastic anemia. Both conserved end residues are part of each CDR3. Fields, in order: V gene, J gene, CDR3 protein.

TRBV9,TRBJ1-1,CASSLRWGGTEAFF
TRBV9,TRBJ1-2,CASSTGQRGYTF
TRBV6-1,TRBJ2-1,CASRGQGYTEQFF
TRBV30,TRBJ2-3,CALLHKSTDTQYF
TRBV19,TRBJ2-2,CATMNGELFF
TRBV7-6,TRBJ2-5,CASNYGGETQYF
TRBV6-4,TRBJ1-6,CASSTTENSPLHF
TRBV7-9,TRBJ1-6,CASNGDVASSPLHF
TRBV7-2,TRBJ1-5,CASSPSAGQPQHF
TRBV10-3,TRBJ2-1,CAISDLRSSYNEQFF
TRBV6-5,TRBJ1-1,CASSYFRTGEAFF